Below are 27 T cell receptor beta chains sequenced from a single sample in a study of CD8+ T cells in alopecia areata. Regarding treatment: oral pan-JAK inhibitor, 5-10 mg twice daily. Once RNA had been extracted, it was reverse transcribed into cDNA to act as the sequencing template. Here immunoSEQ multiplex PCR was the method, and the copy in TCRdb shows in-frame clones only, minus some. The data hold 100,000 to 150,000 clones, with approximately 60% observed a single time. Here the sequenced sample was CD4+ T cells sorted from blood, taken at week 4, from a patient treated with tofacitinib. The receptor source for this set is a human donor with alopecia areata.

This clone was detected only a few times. The rearrangement uses TRBV2 and TRBJ2-2; D gene unclear. The length of the CDR3 is 13 residues. The V end lost 6 bases, the J end lost 3 bases, and 8 bases lay between the germline ends. Germline V gene lookup returns CDR1 SNHLY and CDR2 FYNNEI. CDR3 protein: CASSLTYTGELFF. DNA of the CDR3: TGTGCCAGCAGCCTAACCTACACCGGGGAGCTGTTTTTT. The full variable domain, in which reference TRBV2 and TRBJ2-2 provide the parts outside the CDR3, is EPEVTQTPSHQVTQMGQEVILRCVPISNHLYFYWYRQILGQKVEFLVSFYNNEISEKSEIFDDQFSVERPDGSNFTLKIRSTKLEDSAMYFCASSLTYTGELFFGEGSRLTVL.

The chain uses TRBV28 and TRBJ2-3; tentative D call: TRBD2 (6 bases). CDR1 MDHEN and CDR2 SYDVKM come from the germline V gene. The CDR3 consists of 16 residues. V lost 6 bases to trimming and J lost 4 bases, with 20 bases between them. The CDR3 spells CASRLGSGRPPDTQYF. CDR3 bases: TGTGCCAGCAGATTGGGTTCCGGGAGACCGCCAGATACGCAGTATTTT.

This clone was counted between two and nine times. The chain is built from TRBV9 and TRBJ1-2; 9 bases are shared with TRBD1. Germline CDR1 SGDLS, CDR2 YYNGEE. V lost 3 bases, J lost 4 bases, and 7 bases stayed unmatched. The length of the CDR3 is 15 residues. CDR3 sequence: CASSDAGQGSYGYTF. The CDR3 DNA reads as TGTGCCAGCAGCGATGCGGGACAGGGTTCCTATGGCTACACCTTC.

This chain connects TRBV18 to TRBJ2-7; no definite D call. The CDR3 contains 15 residues. Looked up from germline, CDR1 is KGHSH and CDR2 is LQKENI. V dropped 4 bases and J dropped 6 bases, with 19 bases sitting between them. The CDR3 region has the DNA TGTGCCAGCTCACTTCGCACAGAGGTCTCGGGCGAGCAGTACTTC. It is translated as CASSLRTEVSGEQYF.

This clone was seen only once. The V and J genes are TRBV29-1 and TRBJ1-2; no reliable D call. CDR3 size: 11 residues. The V gene's germline CDR1 is SQVTM and CDR2 ANQGSEA. V was shortened by 3 bases and J by 5 bases, with 7 bases between the two germline ends. The chain's CDR3 is CSVETRYGYTF. The CDR3 nucleotides read TGCAGCGTTGAGACAAGGTATGGCTACACCTTC.

The chain joins TRBV6-5 to TRBJ1-2; possibly TRBD1 for D (5 bases). The V and J ends lost 6 bases and 0 bases respectively, with 8 bases between them. Germline loops: CDR1 MNHEY, CDR2 SVGAGI. The CDR3 covers 13 residues. In nucleotides, the CDR3 is TGTGCCAGCAGGCGGGGGTCTAACTATGGCTACACCTTC. Amino acids: CASRRGSNYGYTF.

This chain connects TRBV7-8 to TRBJ2-7; TRBD1 matches at 9 bases. The length of the CDR3 is 14 residues. The J segment lost 4 bases and the V segment lost 4 bases, leaving 5 bases of the junction unmatched. Germline-derived CDR1 and CDR2 are SGHVS and FQNEAQ. The CDR3 reads CASSSSGQGYEQYF. The CDR3, as DNA: TGTGCCAGCAGCTCCTCAGGACAGGGGTACGAGCAGTACTTC.

The rearrangement links TRBV4-2 to TRBJ2-5; D is perhaps TRBD1 (6 bases). CDR3 length: 14 amino acids. Per the germline V gene, CDR1 is LGHNA and CDR2 is YNFKEQ. With 3 bases removed from V and 3 bases from J, the gap between germline ends came to 11 bases. CDR3 bases: TGTGCCAGCAGCCAGCCCGACAGGAAAGAGACCCAGTACTTC. Amino acid sequence: CASSQPDRKETQYF.

A single count supports this clone. The chain employs TRBV10-3 and TRBJ2-5; 9 bases match TRBD1. Trimming took 5 bases from V and 5 from J; bases not matched to a gene: 12. The CDR3 covers 16 residues. Germline V lookup: CDR1 ENHRY, CDR2 SYGVKD. The CDR3 sequence: CAISKNQGQGRETQYF. The CDR3, as DNA: TGTGCCATCAGTAAGAACCAGGGACAGGGACGGGAGACCCAGTACTTC.

This clone has more than one count but fewer than ten. The V and J genes are TRBV7-9 and TRBJ1-5; D is unresolved. There are 12 residues in the CDR3. Germline V lookup: CDR1 SEHNR, CDR2 FQNEAQ (reference sequence). Trimming took off 0 bases at V and 6 bases at J, with 3 bases between the two ends. The CDR3 spells CASSLAGQPQHF. In DNA, the CDR3 is TGTGCCAGCAGCTTAGCGGGTCAGCCCCAGCATTTT.

V is TRBV13 and J is TRBJ2-7; D unresolved. The CDR3 is 14 amino acids. Germline V CDR1 and CDR2: PRHDT, FYEKMQ (reference sequence). The germline V and J ends were trimmed by 4 bases and 2 bases, with 12 bases remaining between them. The CDR3 nucleotides read TGTGCCAGCAGCTATTTGGGATTAGCCTACGAGCAGTACTTC. Translating it yields CASSYLGLAYEQYF.

This clone was seen at least ten times. The chain carries TRBV27 and TRBJ2-1; D is uncertain. Germline values: CDR1 MNHEY, CDR2 SMNVEV (reference sequence). Deletions cut 1 base from V and 7 bases from J, with 8 bases between. This CDR3 has 13 amino acids. The CDR3 DNA sequence: TGTGCCAGCAGTTTATTGGCGAGTAATGAGCAGTTCTTC. Its translation is CASSLLASNEQFF.

This clone was seen only a few times. This chain uses TRBV30 with TRBJ2-7; 8 bases map to TRBD2. This CDR3 is 15 amino acids long. Per the germline V gene, CDR1 is GTSNPN and CDR2 is SVGIG (reference sequence). V lost 3 bases and J lost 2; bases outside the gene matches: 9. CDR3 in amino acids: CAWRGVAGKPYEQYF. The CDR3 region has the DNA TGTGCCTGGAGAGGGGTAGCGGGGAAACCCTACGAGCAGTACTTC.

V and J are TRBV6-6 and TRBJ2-7; tentatively, D is TRBD1 (6 bases). The germline V gene encodes CDR1 MNHNY and CDR2 SVGAGI (reference sequence). V was shortened by 2 bases and J by 1 base, with 9 bases between the two germline ends. The CDR3 has 14 amino acids. CDR3 sequence reads: CASSYGQRSYEQYF. Here the CDR3 DNA reads TGTGCCAGCAGTTACGGACAGAGATCCTACGAGCAGTACTTC.

The chain couples TRBV14 to TRBJ2-7; D is perhaps TRBD2 (5 bases). Per the germline V gene, CDR1 is SGHDN and CDR2 is FVKESK. Trimming removed 4 bases at V and 4 bases at J, with 20 bases between. The CDR3 runs to 16 residues. The CDR3, as DNA: TGTGCCAGCAGCCCGCCCCCGCGCGGAGGCATTTACGAGCAGTACTTC. It codes for CASSPPPRGGIYEQYF.

This sequence joins TRBV25-1 and TRBJ2-1; D perhaps matches TRBD1 (5 bases). V gave up 3 bases and J gave up 1 base, with 7 bases separating them. From germline, CDR1 is MGHDK and CDR2 SYGVNS. The CDR3 has 14 amino acids. The CDR3 nucleotides read TGTGCCAGCAGTGAGGGGCTATCCTACAATGAGCAGTTCTTC. Translation: CASSEGLSYNEQFF.

CDR3 nucleotide sequence: TGTGCCAGCAGCTTGCAGCGGGGAGGCACAGATACGCAGTATTTT. Amino acids: CASSLQRGGTDTQYF. J is TRBJ2-3 and V is TRBV7-9; 7 bases match TRBD2. The length of the CDR3 is 15 residues. V shed 3 bases, J shed 1 base, and the junction held 4 bases outside the gene matches. CDR1 is SEHNR and CDR2 is FQNEAQ in the germline V gene (reference sequence).

This clone was recorded at least ten times. This rearrangement joins TRBV27 to TRBJ2-7, with no clear D. Deletions cut 8 bases from V and 2 bases from J, with 10 bases between. The CDR3 sequence is 12 residues long. Germline loops: CDR1 MNHEY, CDR2 SMNVEV (reference sequence). DNA of the CDR3: TGTGCCAGCTCGGACGGACCCTACGAGCAGTACTTC. This gives the protein CASSDGPYEQYF.

This chain uses TRBV27 with TRBJ2-7, with D possibly TRBD1 on 7 matching bases. The V and J ends lost 2 bases and 3 bases respectively, with 20 bases between them. From germline, CDR1 is MNHEY and CDR2 SMNVEV (reference sequence). There are 17 residues in the CDR3. The CDR3 spells CASSLPRIQGRIYEQYF. The CDR3 DNA reads as TGTGCCAGCAGTTTACCCAGGATACAGGGGAGGATCTACGAGCAGTACTTC.

The chain employs TRBV10-3 and TRBJ1-1; TRBD1 might be the D (5 bases). This CDR3 has 14 residues. The germline V gene has CDR1 ENHRY and CDR2 SYGVKD. V was trimmed by 7 bases and J by 7 bases, leaving 19 bases between them. CDR3 in DNA: TGTGCCATCAAAGAGACCTCAGGGACGAGTGAAGCTTTCTTT. Translated: CAIKETSGTSEAFF.

V gene TRBV5-6 combines with J gene TRBJ2-1; the D is unclear. Germline CDR1 SGHDT, CDR2 YYEEEE. Trimming removed 0 bases at V and 5 bases at J, with 9 bases between. The CDR3 length is 14 residues. CDR3 in amino acids: CASSLAPKDNEQFF. In DNA, the CDR3 is TGTGCCAGCAGCTTGGCTCCCAAGGACAATGAGCAGTTCTTC.

This clone has a single count. The chain uses TRBV19 and TRBJ1-5; D is unresolved. Trimming stripped 3 bases from V and 3 bases from J, with 9 bases between. CDR3 length equals 14 residues. Germline lookup yields CDR1 LNHDA and CDR2 SQIVND (reference sequence). This chain's CDR3 is CASSMKHFNQPQHF. The CDR3 nucleotides read TGTGCCAGTAGTATGAAGCATTTCAATCAGCCCCAGCATTTT.

The chain recombines TRBV29-1 with TRBJ1-2; unclear D gene. The CDR3 sequence is 12 residues long. Trimming stripped 6 bases from V and 3 bases from J, with 11 bases between. Germline V gene data show CDR1 as SQVTM and CDR2 as ANQGSEA. The CDR3 sequence is CSVPSLDYGYTF. CDR3 DNA: TGCAGCGTCCCCTCCTTGGACTATGGCTACACCTTC.

V and J are TRBV5-1 and TRBJ2-3; D remains ambiguous. Germline values: CDR1 SGHRS, CDR2 YFSETQ. This CDR3 contains 15 residues. With 0 bases removed from V and 4 bases from J, the gap between germline ends came to 12 bases. CDR3 nucleotides: TGCGCCAGCAGCTTGGAAGGGTTGGACCCAGATACGCAGTATTTT. Its translation: CASSLEGLDPDTQYF.

This clone has just a few counts. This rearrangement joins TRBV29-1 to TRBJ1-1; D is unclear. Trimming took off 5 bases at V and 2 bases at J, with 9 bases between the two ends. The germline V gene has CDR1 SQVTM and CDR2 ANQGSEA. The CDR3 sequence is 12 residues long. In DNA, the CDR3 is TGCAGCGTTATTACAGCCAACACTGAAGCTTTCTTT. Protein product: CSVITANTEAFF. Combining the CDR3 with reference TRBV29-1 and TRBJ1-1 gives the whole variable domain SAVISQKPSRDICQRGTSLTIQCQVDSQVTMMFWYRQQPGQSLTLIATANQGSEATYESGFVIDKFPISRPNLTFSTLTVSNMSPEDSSIYLCSVITANTEAFFGQGTRLTVV.

The V and J genes are TRBV29-1 and TRBJ2-5; D call uncertain. From germline, CDR1 is SQVTM and CDR2 ANQGSEA. CDR3 length equals 13 residues. The ends were cut back, 0 bases at V and 11 bases at J, with 16 bases in the middle. CDR3 DNA: TGCAGCGTTGAAGAGTCCGGTAACGGTTTTCAGTACTTC. This gives the protein CSVEESGNGFQYF.

The genes are TRBV4-2 and TRBJ1-5; TRBD1 agrees at 7 bases. The V gene end was trimmed by 1 base and the J gene end by 2 bases; junction bases not matched to a gene: 2. Germline lookup yields CDR1 LGHNA and CDR2 YNFKEQ. The CDR3 length is 15 residues. This chain's CDR3 is CASSQGGGGNQPQHF. In nucleotides, the CDR3 is TGTGCCAGCAGCCAAGGAGGGGGCGGCAATCAGCCCCAGCATTTT.